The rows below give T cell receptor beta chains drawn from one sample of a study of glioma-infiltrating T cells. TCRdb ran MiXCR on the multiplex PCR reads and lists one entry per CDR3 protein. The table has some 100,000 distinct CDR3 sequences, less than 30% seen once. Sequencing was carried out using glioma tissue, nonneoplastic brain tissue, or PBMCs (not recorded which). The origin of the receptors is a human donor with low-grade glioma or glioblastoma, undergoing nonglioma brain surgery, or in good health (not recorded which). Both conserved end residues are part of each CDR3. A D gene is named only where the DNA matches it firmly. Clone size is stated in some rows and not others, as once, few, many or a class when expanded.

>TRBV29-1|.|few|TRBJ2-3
CSVPVRPDTQYF
TGCAGCGTTCCTGTTCGACCAGATACGCAGTATTTT
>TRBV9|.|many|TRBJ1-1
CASSTKGMGTEAFF
TGTGCCAGCAGTACAAAGGGGATGGGCACTGAAGCTTTCTTT
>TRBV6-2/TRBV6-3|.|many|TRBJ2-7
CASTISPAYYEQYF
TGTGCCAGTACCATCTCCCCAGCCTACTACGAGCAGTACTTC
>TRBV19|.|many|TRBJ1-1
CASSTLPPENTEAFF
TGTGCCAGTAGTACACTTCCTCCAGAGAACACTGAAGCTTTCTTT
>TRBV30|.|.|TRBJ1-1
CAWSVWPGTTNTEAFF
TGTGCCTGGAGTGTGTGGCCCGGGACAACGAACACTGAAGCTTTCTTT
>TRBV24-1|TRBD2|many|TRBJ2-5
CATRAGGREETQYF
TGTGCCACCAGAGCGGGTGGGAGGGAAGAGACCCAGTACTTC
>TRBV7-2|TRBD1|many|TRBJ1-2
CASSHRDRDGYTF
TGTGCCAGCAGCCACCGAGACAGGGATGGCTACACCTTC
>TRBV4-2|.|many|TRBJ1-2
CASSQVEGAAYGYTF
TGTGCCAGCAGCCAAGTGGAGGGTGCAGCCTATGGCTACACCTTC
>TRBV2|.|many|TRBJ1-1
CASRVGLGGTEAFF
TGTGCCAGCAGAGTCGGACTTGGGGGCACTGAAGCTTTCTTT
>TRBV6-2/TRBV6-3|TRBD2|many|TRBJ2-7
CASSYFWASGSYEQYF
TGTGCCAGCAGTTACTTCTGGGCTAGCGGCTCCTACGAGCAGTACTTC
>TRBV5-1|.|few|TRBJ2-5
CASSLMSASETQYF
TGCGCCAGCAGCTTGATGAGCGCGTCAGAGACCCAGTACTTC
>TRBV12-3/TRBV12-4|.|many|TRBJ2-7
CASSPTNYEQYF
TGTGCCAGCAGTCCCACAAACTACGAGCAGTACTTC
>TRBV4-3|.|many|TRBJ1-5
CASSQGGRNQPQHF
TGCGCCAGCAGCCAGGGGGGAAGGAATCAGCCCCAGCATTTT
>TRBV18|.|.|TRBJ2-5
CAGVGSSSQETQYF
TGTGCCGGAGTTGGGAGTTCGAGCCAAGAGACCCAGTACTTC
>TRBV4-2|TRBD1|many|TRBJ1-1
CASSQDYRNRGRLNTEAFF
TGTGCCAGCAGCCAAGATTATAGAAACAGGGGGCGTCTGAACACTGAAGCTTTCTTT
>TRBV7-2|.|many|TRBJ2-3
CASSQGGGTDTQYF
TGTGCCAGCAGCCAGGGGGGGGGCACAGATACGCAGTATTTT
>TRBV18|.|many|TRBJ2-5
CASSPPAAPKETQYF
TGTGCCAGCTCACCACCTGCGGCTCCAAAAGAGACCCAGTACTTC
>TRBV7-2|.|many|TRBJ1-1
CASSSQGSIAEAFF
TGTGCCAGCAGCTCTCAGGGGAGTATCGCTGAAGCTTTCTTT
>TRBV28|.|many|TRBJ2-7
CASGLGGGRGYEQYF
TGTGCCAGCGGACTAGGGGGAGGGAGGGGCTACGAGCAGTACTTC
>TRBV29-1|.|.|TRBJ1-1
CRVHRVATEAFF
TGCCGCGTTCACAGGGTTGCCACTGAAGCTTTCTTT
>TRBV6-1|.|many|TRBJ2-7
CASSKGQHNYEQYF
TGTGCCAGCAGCAAGGGACAACACAACTACGAGCAGTACTTC
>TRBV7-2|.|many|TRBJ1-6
CAISDGYSPLHF
TGTGCCATCTCGGACGGATATTCACCCCTCCACTTT
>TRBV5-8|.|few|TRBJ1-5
CASSLAGGVGPQHF
TGTGCCAGCAGCTTGGCCGGCGGGGTAGGGCCCCAGCATTTT
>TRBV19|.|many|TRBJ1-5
CASSIDLTANQPQHF
TGTGCCAGTAGTATAGATCTTACAGCAAATCAGCCCCAGCATTTT
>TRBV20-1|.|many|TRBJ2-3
CSARVGRPLTDTQYF
TGCAGTGCTAGAGTAGGCAGGCCCCTCACAGATACGCAGTATTTT
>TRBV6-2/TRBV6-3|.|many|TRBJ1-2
CASSPDRFQGYTF
TGTGCCAGCAGTCCCGACCGCTTTCAGGGCTACACCTTC
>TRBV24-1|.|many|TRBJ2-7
CATSDGTTIYF
TGTGCCACCAGTGATGGGACCACGATATACTTC
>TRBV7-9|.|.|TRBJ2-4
CASSPRELNIQYF
TGTGCCAGCAGCCCCCGTGAACTAAACATTCAGTACTTC
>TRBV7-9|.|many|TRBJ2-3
CASTKGTTDTQYF
TGTGCCAGCACAAAGGGGACGACAGATACGCAGTATTTT
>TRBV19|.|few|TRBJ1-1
CASSIRHVSGTEAFF
TGTGCCAGTAGTATTCGTCACGTTTCGGGGACTGAAGCTTTCTTT
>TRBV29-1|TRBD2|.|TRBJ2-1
CSVQAGGPSEQFF
TGCAGCGTGCAAGCGGGAGGGCCAAGTGAGCAGTTCTTC
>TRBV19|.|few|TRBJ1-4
CASSLYIATNEKLFF
TGTGCCAGTAGCCTCTACATTGCAACTAATGAAAAACTGTTTTTT
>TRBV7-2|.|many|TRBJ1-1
CASSLYAWENTEAFF
TGTGCCAGCAGCTTATATGCCTGGGAGAACACTGAAGCTTTCTTT
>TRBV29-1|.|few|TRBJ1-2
CSVGEGSVDGYTF
TGCAGCGTTGGTGAGGGGAGCGTCGATGGCTACACCTTC
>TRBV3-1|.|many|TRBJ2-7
CASSQVLASPRTYEQYF
TGTGCCAGCAGCCAAGTCCTTGCATCCCCAAGGACCTACGAGCAGTACTTC
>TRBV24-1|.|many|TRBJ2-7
CATRYGSSYEQYF
TGTGCCACCAGGTATGGGAGCTCCTACGAGCAGTACTTC
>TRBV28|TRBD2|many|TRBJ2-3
CASSFLAGVTDTQYF
TGTGCCAGCAGTTTCTTAGCGGGGGTCACAGATACGCAGTATTTT
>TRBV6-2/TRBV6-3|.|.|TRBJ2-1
CASSYICSAPDNVYEQFF
.
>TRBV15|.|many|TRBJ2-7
CATSRDFHRSYEQYF
TGTGCCACCAGCAGGGACTTTCACCGCTCCTACGAGCAGTACTTC